This TCR beta chain is drawn from a study of CD8+ T cells in alopecia areata. Across the whole study: For the treated group, dosing was oral tofacitinib at 5 to 10 mg twice daily. Tofacitinib ran for 6 to 18 months before 6 months off drug. Study outcomes and limitations: Higher clonality was seen in lesional scalp than in normal scalp, especially in alopecia totalis/universalis.

The authors extracted RNA and reverse transcribed it into cDNA as the sequencing template. Using immunoSEQ multiplex PCR, the repertoire was profiled, and TCRdb retains in-frame clones only, with some absent. Here the sample spans 120,000 or so clones, less than 45% being singletons. This clone was detected a few times. The target antigen is unknown. Germline V gene sequence: CDR1 SQVTM, CDR2 ANQGSEA. The CDR3 has 13 amino acids. J gave up 2 bases and V 6 bases, and 3 bases lay outside the gene matches. Alopecia areata patients provided lesional scalp punch biopsies and peripheral blood. Sequencing used CD4+ T cells sorted from blood. The source is a human donor with alopecia areata. The J gene is TRBJ2-7, the V gene TRBV29-1, with TRBD1 identical over 11 bases. CDR3 protein: CSVEGQGAYEQYF. CDR3 nucleotide sequence: TGCAGCGTGGAGGGACAGGGGGCCTACGAGCAGTACTTC.